At least ten counts were recorded for the clone carrying this T cell receptor (beta chain). Via MiXCR, TCRdb re-called the PCR reads, giving one row per CDR3 protein. The sample includes about half a million distinct CDR3 sequences, around a fifth seen only once; the top ten take approximately 0.84%. These data come from a study of molecular identifiers for immune sequencing clone quantification. About the research overall: Replicates involved a five-way split of RNA from around 20,000 or 100,000 naive CD8 cells, with sequencing of four.

The source is a human donor in good health. Some libraries in this study had Jurkat cell RNA spiked in. Sequencing was done on a sample of naive CD8+ T cells from blood, with Jurkat cell RNA spiked in. Subset: FACS-sorted CD8+CD4-CCR7+CD45RA+ naive T cells.

Here the CDR3 reads CASSSETSGIHISTDTQYF. Here the CDR3 DNA reads TGTGCCAGCAGTTCGGAGACTAGCGGGATCCATATTAGCACAGATACGCAGTATTTT. This sequence joins TRBV28 and TRBJ2-3, with 11 bases that match TRBD2. The trim removed 4 bases at V and 0 bases at J, leaving 12 bases unmatched. CDR1 and CDR2 from the germline V gene are MDHEN and SYDVKM. CDR3 length: 19 amino acids. Based on the CDR3 plus reference TRBV28 and TRBJ2-3, the full variable domain is DVKVTQSSRYLVKRTGEKVFLECVQDMDHENMFWYRQDPGLGLRLIYFSYDVKMKEKGDIPEGYSVSREKKERFSLILESASTNQTSMYLCASSSETSGIHISTDTQYFGPGTRLTVL.